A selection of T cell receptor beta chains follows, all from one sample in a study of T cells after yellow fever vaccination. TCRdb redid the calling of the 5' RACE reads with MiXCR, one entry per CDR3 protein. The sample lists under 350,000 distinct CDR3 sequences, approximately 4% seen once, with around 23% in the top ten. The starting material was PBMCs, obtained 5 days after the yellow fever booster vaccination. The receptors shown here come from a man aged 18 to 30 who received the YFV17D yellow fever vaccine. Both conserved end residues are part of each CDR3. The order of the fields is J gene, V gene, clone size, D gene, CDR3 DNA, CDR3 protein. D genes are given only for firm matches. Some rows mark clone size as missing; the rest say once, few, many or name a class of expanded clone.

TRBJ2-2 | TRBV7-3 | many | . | TGTGCCAGCAGCACAAGGACCGGGGAGCTGTTTTTT | CASSTRTGELFF
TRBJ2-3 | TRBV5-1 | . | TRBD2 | TGCGCCAGCAGCTTTAACGCCCCTGGGGGGGGCACAGATACGCAGTATTTT | CASSFNAPGGGTDTQYF
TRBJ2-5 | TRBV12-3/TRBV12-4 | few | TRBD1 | TGTGCCAGCAGGGGACAGAACTCAGAGACCCAGTACTTC | CASRGQNSETQYF
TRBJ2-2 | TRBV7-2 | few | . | TGTGCCAGCAGCTTAGTCTACCAGGCGGGGACCGGGGAGCTGTTTTTT | CASSLVYQAGTGELFF
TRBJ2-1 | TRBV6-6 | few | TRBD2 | TGTGCCAGCCGCCGAGCGGGGGAGTACAATGAGCAGTTCTTC | CASRRAGEYNEQFF
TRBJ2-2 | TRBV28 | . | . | TGTGCCAGCAGTTTACCGTCCCGGGGTCCCACCGGGGAGCTGTTTTTT | CASSLPSRGPTGELFF
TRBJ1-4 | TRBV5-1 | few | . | TGCGCCAGCGGCTCGGGGTCGCCAAATGAAAAACTGTTTTTT | CASGSGSPNEKLFF
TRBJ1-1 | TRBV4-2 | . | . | TGTGCCAGCAGCCAAGGGGGGAACGGAGCGGGATCTGAAGCTTTCTTT | CASSQGGNGAGSEAFF
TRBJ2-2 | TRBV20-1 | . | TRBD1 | TGCAGTGCTAGAGCCAGGACAGGGGTCACCGGGGAGCTGTTTTTT | CSARARTGVTGELFF
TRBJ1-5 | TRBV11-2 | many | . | TGTGCCAGCAGCTTAGATCATACAAATCAGCCCCAGCATTTT | CASSLDHTNQPQHF
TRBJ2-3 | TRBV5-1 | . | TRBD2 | TGCGCCAGCAGCAGCCGGACTAGCGGGGGGAGAACAGATACGCAGTATTTT | CASSSRTSGGRTDTQYF
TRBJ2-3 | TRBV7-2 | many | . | TGTGCCAGCAGCTTAGGGGGGCCCGGAGATACGCAGTATTTT | CASSLGGPGDTQYF
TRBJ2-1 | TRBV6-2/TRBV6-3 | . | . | TGTGCCAGCAGGTTATTATCCGGGTGGGGTGAGCAGTTCTTC | CASRLLSGWGEQFF
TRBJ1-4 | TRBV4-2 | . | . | TGTGCCAGCAGCCAAGGGACAGCAACGGATGAAAAACTGTTTTTT | CASSQGTATDEKLFF
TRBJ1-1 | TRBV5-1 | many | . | TGCGCCAGCAGCTTGGAAAAACGGACTGAAGCTTTCTTT | CASSLEKRTEAFF
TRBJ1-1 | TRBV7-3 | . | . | TGTGCCAGCAGCTTAGGGCTTGACAGACAAGCTTTCTTT | CASSLGLDRQAFF